The TCR beta chain described here comes from a study of cytomegalovirus exposure and HLA in healthy donors (dated by TCRdb to the late 2010s). For the study in its entirety: An earlier analysis of roughly 610 of the donors reported over 250 Gb of sequence data and around 110 million unique TCR beta sequences obtained from roughly 170 million T cells. A separate validation cohort of 100 to 150 different subjects was used in addition to the 666-subject first cohort. Roughly 320 gigabases of sequencing data and roughly 81 million unique TCR sequences made up an early release that covered approximately 620 HLA-typed donors. An earlier analysis of around 580 of the donors used high-throughput TCR beta sequencing to judge whether each TCR beta V gene segment behaved as functional or pseudogenic. Donor age, sex, ethnicity and CMV serostatus were compiled alongside the repertoire data. The study was designed to test whether signatures of past pathogen exposure could be identified by cataloging public T cell receptors. To predict cytomegalovirus infection status, the study combined high-throughput TCR immunosequencing, statistical association of individual TCRs with disease status, and machine learning. Of the approximately 400 genotyped donors, 65% to 90% fell in the genetic ancestry cluster associated with self-reported Caucasian donors. HLA typing covered class I and class II loci at four-digit resolution. The study profiled the T cell repertoires of about 640 subjects by immunosequencing and related them to cytomegalovirus serostatus. All discovery cohort repertoires had been generated using a single sequencing platform. Rather than using new phenotypic data, the later analysis identified candidate immune exposures from TCR beta sequences and from how often those sequences occurred across donors. Typing coverage varied by locus: roughly 620-630 donors for A, B, C, DRB1 and DQB1; 522 for DQA1; more than 600 for DPA1; about 450 for DPB1. On average, roughly 200,000 unique TCR beta nucleotide sequences were sequenced per donor among a few hundred genotyped donors of the cohort, with 15% to 20% of those sequences being non-productive. A later genetic analysis used genome-wide SNP genotypes for about 60% of the 666 donors, treating that subset as a discovery cohort. About five DR-DQ haplotypes were treated as single units for association and clustering because of strong linkage in the cohort. A later analysis re-examined previously published TCR beta repertoires from about 700 donors and added high-resolution HLA genotyping to investigate patterns of TCR occurrence. Overall study results and their limits: Because the 87-base-pair reads could not distinguish some IMGT-functional V segments, including TRBV6-2 and TRBV6-3, those segments were excluded. Because HLA typing was missing for some donors at each locus, association tests included only the typed subset. In a later analysis, about 16,000 TCR beta sequences were associated with specific HLA alleles at a false discovery rate of 0.05. Assigning TCR associations to individual alleles was difficult when HLA alleles, especially DR and DQ, strongly co-occurred. Correlated functional status among segregating V segments might be attributable to linkage disequilibrium, but an unknown experimental factor could not be ruled out. Broadly in line with IMGT annotations, most TCR beta V segments showed up in productive rearrangements about 87% or about 30% of the time in an earlier analysis of several hundred of the donors. Most CMV-associated TCR beta chains appeared to be HLA-restricted in a later analysis, and the HLA associations seemed to be driven largely by CMV exposure. Three of the identified cytomegalovirus-associated TCR beta chains were confirmed in vitro to be specific for cytomegalovirus antigens. A later analysis found that HLA-associated TCR beta chains were more clonally expanded and had lower generation probabilities than equally common non-associated chains. CMV serostatus was the only immune exposure information available for the cohort. The earlier analysis of approximately 590 of the donors excluded roughly 17 rarely observed V segments, including chromosome 9 orphons, because counts were too low. According to a later analysis, parvovirus B19, influenza, CMV and Epstein-Barr virus appeared linked to several top co-occurrence clusters. The cohort was sequenced for TCR beta chains only, and without alpha or paired-chain data the features that could be detected were limited. The authors suggested that the approach could potentially be generalized to other disease states and immunological phenotypes. Across donors, most TCR sequences were observed very rarely, whereas some public TCRs were present in many individuals. In a later analysis, the rate of TCR association differed among HLA loci, with DRB1 alleles having the most associated TCRs and HLA-C alleles having the fewest. In both the original and validation cohorts, the classifier was reported to diagnose cytomegalovirus status with high specificity and sensitivity. The study gave a list of roughly 150 TCR beta chains associated with cytomegalovirus. Compared with the roughly 720-donor mean, donors in an Asian-associated ancestry cluster had fewer N-insertions in productive TCRs, according to a later genetic analysis. Roughly uniform sequencing depth across donors was assumed in presence/absence analyses, although this assumption may not hold. A group of highly shared sequence variants was considered likely to be a technical artifact of the sequencing pipeline. A further reported finding was that TCR beta sequences accurately predicted the HLA-A and HLA-B alleles for most subjects in the first cohort. In a later genetic analysis, a missense DCLRE1C variant was associated with V-gene and J-gene trimming of TCR beta chains, and the association was replicated in an independent cohort.

The library was obtained by the immunoSEQ multiplex PCR assay. For the multiplex PCR, a mixture combining 60 forward primers for TCR Vbeta segments and 13 reverse primers for TCR Jbeta segments was used. A multiplex PCR assay on genomic DNA amplified the CDR3 region of rearranged TCR beta genes. The amplified TCR beta libraries were sequenced on the Illumina HiSeq System as 87-base-pair reads. The published analysis was carried out like this. Across the 670 or so repertoires, a later analysis counted 60 million to 90 million unique TCR beta chains, roughly 11 million of which were shared by at least two donors. A nearest-neighbor algorithm error-corrected the raw reads and collapsed the reads into unique sequences, merging closely related sequences to remove PCR and sequencing errors. To assign V, D and J gene segments, CDR3 sequences were aligned to IMGT reference sequences. For a sequence to be retained, at least a six-nucleotide match to both a V gene segment and a J gene segment was required. Rearrangements were classified as productive when the CDR3 lacked stop codons and remained in frame with V and J, and all other rearrangements were classified as non-productive. CDR3 was defined according to IMGT convention as the region running from the second conserved V-encoded cysteine to the conserved J-encoded phenylalanine. The earlier analysis of 450 to 750 of the donors excluded any sequence lacking an unambiguous match to a single V gene segment. An earlier analysis of several hundred of the donors called V segments functional above 56.7% productive rearrangements and segregating when the between-donor standard deviation exceeded 5%. To diagnose cytomegalovirus status from the catalog of TCR beta chain sequences, a statistical classification framework was built. A later analysis assigned V and J genes by comparing TCR nucleotide sequences with IMGT/GENE-DB human TR gene sequences. Using the TCRdist pipeline, a later analysis assigned CDR3 sequences along with most-parsimonious VDJ recombination scenarios. In a later analysis, every TCR beta chain was defined by the combination of its CDR3 amino acid sequence and its V-gene family, and reads without a unique V-gene family were dropped. As a way to deal with suspected cross-contamination and a sequencing artifact, a later analysis dropped approximately 590 nucleotide sequences that were highly shared and had low generation probability. For each public chain, a later analysis derived a clonal expansion index from normalized ranks of inferred template counts within each repertoire. In a later analysis, generation probabilities were computed using a VDJ recombination model fitted to out-of-frame rearrangements, and the results were checked against IGoR. In a later analysis, TCR-TCR, TCR-HLA and TCR-CMV co-occurrence was scored with hypergeometric tests, and a repertoire-size bias correction was applied to TCR pairs. In a later analysis, false discovery rates were estimated by permuting HLA or CMV assignments 20 times. In a later analysis, co-occurring TCRs were grouped using DBSCAN, and TCRdist sequence similarity was added for clustering within HLA-allele-positive subsets. Co-occurrence clustering excluded repertoires with fewer than 30,000 or more than 120,000 public chains, plus five with anomalous nucleotide sharing. TCRdb took this table from immuneACCESS and kept in-frame rearrangements with V and J called. Such tables lack part of the clones; where checked against another copy, unresolved V genes explain under half of the gap, and the rest is unexplained. V and J calls and clone size are as listed in that table; D and trimming were resolved from the DNA. This sample gives about 160,000 clones in total; 78% of them show up just once. The top ten clones comprise about 1.3% of the sample.

In total, more than 500 healthy bone marrow donors made up the cohort. All cohort members were sampled while nominally healthy, although unrecorded immune exposures were likely present. The donor tested CMV seronegative, placing the donor among the 350 or so seronegative members of the cohort. A peripheral blood sample was provided by each donor, and peripheral blood mononuclear cells were used for TCR beta sequencing. Genomic DNA extraction from the blood cell samples was performed with the Qiagen DNeasy Blood Extraction Kit. As for this clone: This clone's antigen is unknown. The record has no base qualities; no much larger clone is one base away.

V ends up 0 bases short and J 7 bases short, with an unmatched junction base count of 3. The CDR3 runs 15 amino acids, cysteine and phenylalanine included. The DNA shown is the 45-base CDR3, in frame from base 1. CDR1 LGHNA and CDR2 YSLEER were looked up in the germline V gene. The sample consisted of PBMCs. This clonotype was sampled from a male donor in good health and CMV-seronegative. This chain joins TRBV4-3 to TRBJ1-6, and 7 junction bases match TRBD1. The DNA reads TGCGCCAGCAGCCAAGAAATGGGACAGAATTCACCCCTCCACTTT. Translation gives CASSQEMGQNSPLHF.